The 21 T cell receptor beta chains below were found in one sample sequenced in a study of early T cells in non-severe SARS-CoV-2 infection. From the 5' RACE reads, TCRdb called clonotypes with MiXCR, one entry per CDR3 protein. The table records under 85,000 distinct CDR3 sequences, about 14% of them present only once. The sequenced sample was whole blood, obtained at baseline. The receptors shown here come from an adult who was a healthcare worker with PCR-confirmed SARS-CoV-2 infection or an uninfected control (not recorded which).

There are a few counts of this clonotype. V is TRBV6-1 and J is TRBJ2-3, with 7 bases aligning to TRBD1. This CDR3 is built from 16 residues. Looked up from germline, CDR1 is MNHNS and CDR2 is SASEGT. V shed 4 bases, J shed 0 bases, and the junction held 7 bases outside the gene matches. The CDR3 DNA is TGTGCCAGCAGTGTGGACAGGTATACTAGCACAGATACGCAGTATTTT. It specifies CASSVDRYTSTDTQYF.

The rearrangement uses TRBV10-3 and TRBJ1-1, with D perhaps TRBD1 (5 bases). Germline V CDR1 and CDR2: ENHRY, SYGVKD. This CDR3 is built from 13 residues. The V gene lost 4 bases and the J gene lost 1 base, with 7 bases spanning the gap. CDR3 coding DNA: TGTGCCATCAGTGTAACAGGGAACACTGAAGCTTTCTTT. This sequence encodes CAISVTGNTEAFF.

This clonotype turned up a few times. J is TRBJ1-1 and V is TRBV5-1; TRBD1 matches at 7 bases. Per the germline V gene, CDR1 is SGHRS and CDR2 is YFSETQ. The CDR3 covers 14 residues. V lost 3 bases, J lost 4 bases, and 6 bases stayed unmatched. CDR3 protein: CASSSSGGTTEAFF. CDR3 nucleotides: TGCGCCAGCAGCTCGTCAGGGGGGACCACTGAAGCTTTCTTT.

The table lists this clonotype with many counts. V gene TRBV12-3 or TRBV12-4 combines with J gene TRBJ2-7; D is ambiguous. V lost 5 bases to trimming and J lost 2 bases, with 7 bases between them. CDR3 length: 12 amino acids. For the CDR3, the DNA is TGTGCCAGCAGTAGCCGGACCTACGAGCAGTACTTC. It is translated as CASSSRTYEQYF.

The rearrangement joins TRBV28 to TRBJ1-2; tentative D call: TRBD1 (6 bases). Germline V gene data show CDR1 as MDHEN and CDR2 as SYDVKM. This CDR3 comprises 13 residues. Trimming pared 5 bases from V and 2 bases from J, leaving 9 bases between. The CDR3 loop reads CASSTGTNYGYTF. CDR3 bases: TGTGCCAGCAGTACAGGGACGAACTATGGCTACACCTTC.

There are a few counts of this clonotype. The rearrangement links TRBV20-1 to TRBJ1-5, with D hard to call. Between the trimmed V and J ends, which lost 7 bases and 1 base, there was a span of 5 bases. Germline loops: CDR1 DFQATT, CDR2 SNEGSKA (reference sequence). CDR3 size: 11 residues. DNA for the CDR3: TGCAGTGTATCGAGCAATCAGCCCCAGCATTTT. It encodes CSVSSNQPQHF.

V usage is TRBV11-2 and J usage is TRBJ2-5, with TRBD2 matching 12 bases. CDR1 SGHAT and CDR2 FQNNGV come from the germline V gene. With 5 bases clipped from V and 2 bases from J, the junction kept 6 bases outside the gene matches. The CDR3 runs 16 residues. CDR3 residues: CASSRLLAGGQETQYF. As DNA, the CDR3 is TGTGCCAGCAGCCGTCTACTAGCGGGAGGTCAAGAGACCCAGTACTTC.

This clonotype appeared a single time. A much larger clone differs from this one at a single base, so this may be a read error. V usage is TRBV18 and J usage is TRBJ2-7; 8 positions match TRBD1. This CDR3 region has 15 residues. CDR1 is KGHSH and CDR2 is LQKENI in the germline V gene. With 5 bases clipped from V and 6 bases from J, the junction kept 12 bases outside the gene matches. CDR3 loop: CASSNRDRRESEQYF. The CDR3, as DNA: TGTGCCAGCTCAAATAGGGACAGGAGAGAATCCGAGCAGTACTTC.

This clonotype was counted ten times or more. The J gene is TRBJ2-7, the V gene TRBV30; TRBD2 aligns across 7 bases. Germline-derived CDR1 and CDR2 are GTSNPN and SVGIG (reference sequence). The V segment lost 3 bases and the J segment 0 bases; nucleotides outside the gene matches: 8. The CDR3 has 15 residues. CDR3 sequence: CAWRRTRPSSYEQYF. The CDR3 DNA follows: TGTGCCTGGAGACGGACTAGGCCGAGCTCCTACGAGCAGTACTTC.

This clonotype was picked up many times. The CDR3 DNA sequence: TGTGCCAGCAGACAGGGTCCAGAGACCCAGTACTTC. It specifies CASRQGPETQYF. J is TRBJ2-5 and V is TRBV2; possible D gene TRBD1, 6 bases. The V and J ends lost 6 bases and 4 bases respectively, with 9 bases between them. The CDR3 contains 12 residues. Germline loops: CDR1 SNHLY, CDR2 FYNNEI.

The chain employs TRBV11-3 and TRBJ2-3; 8 bases agree with TRBD2. Germline trimming cut 1 base from V and 5 bases from J; bases unmatched to any gene: 5. The CDR3 is made up of 15 amino acids. CDR1 is SGHNT and CDR2 is YENEEA in the germline V gene. The CDR3 loop is CASSLAGGRGDTQYF. The DNA for the CDR3 is TGTGCCAGCAGCTTAGCGGGAGGGCGGGGAGATACGCAGTATTTT.

V usage is TRBV27 and J usage is TRBJ2-3; D is ambiguous. The CDR3 totals 10 residues. Trimming stripped 8 bases from V and 6 bases from J, with 6 bases between. The V gene's germline CDR1 is MNHEY and CDR2 SMNVEV (reference sequence). The CDR3 protein is CASGPDTQYF. For the CDR3, the DNA is TGTGCCAGCGGCCCGGATACGCAGTATTTT.

This clonotype was found a few times. This rearrangement joins TRBV15 to TRBJ2-3, with D perhaps assigned TRBD1 or TRBD2 (5 bases each). The ends were cut back, 5 bases at V and 5 bases at J, with 11 bases in the middle. This CDR3 has 13 amino acids. Germline loops: CDR1 LNHNV, CDR2 YYDKDF (reference sequence). CDR3: CATSEGTGDTQYF. The CDR3 DNA follows: TGTGCCACCAGCGAGGGTACAGGAGATACGCAGTATTTT.

This sequence joins TRBV5-5 and TRBJ2-1, with D tentatively TRBD2 (6 bases). There are 15 residues in the CDR3. Trimming removed 2 bases at V and 3 bases at J, with 12 bases between. Germline V gene sequence: CDR1 SGHKS, CDR2 YYEKEE (reference sequence). The CDR3 DNA reads TGTGCCAGCAGCTTCAGGACTAACCTCTACAATGAGCAGTTCTTC. It specifies CASSFRTNLYNEQFF.

V gene TRBV28 combines with J gene TRBJ1-6; TRBD1 might be the D (5 bases). Between the trimmed V and J ends, which lost 10 bases and 9 bases, there was a span of 7 bases. Germline V CDR1 and CDR2: MDHEN, SYDVKM. This CDR3 is built from 10 residues. The CDR3 sequence is CATGPSPLHF. The CDR3 region has the DNA TGTGCCACAGGGCCTTCACCCCTCCACTTT.

In this sample, this clonotype turned up a few times. The V call is TRBV5-8, the J call TRBJ2-1; D is uncertain. Per the germline V gene, CDR1 is SGHTS and CDR2 is YDEGEE. The CDR3 length is 14 residues. Trimming shortened V by 8 bases and J by 4 bases, and 16 bases separated the two germline ends. The CDR3: CASNRDGSYNEQFF. In DNA, the CDR3 is TGTGCCAGTAACCGCGACGGATCTTACAATGAGCAGTTCTTC.

This clonotype was seen at least ten times. The V gene is TRBV10-1, the J gene TRBJ2-1; D is possibly TRBD2 (5 bases). V was pared by 11 bases and J by 0 bases, with 11 bases between. Germline loops: CDR1 WNHNN, CDR2 SYGVQD (reference sequence). This CDR3 is 13 amino acids long. In nucleotides, the CDR3 is TGCGCCCGAGGGCATAGCTCCTACAATGAGCAGTTCTTC. It specifies CARGHSSYNEQFF.

On this clonotype: Relative to the germline gene, one junction end is altered; a read error may explain this. The chain couples TRBV18 to TRBJ1-2; D gene ambiguous. CDR1 and CDR2 from the germline V gene are KGHSH and LQKENI. The CDR3 extends over 14 amino acids. Written as DNA, the CDR3 is TGTACCAGCTCACCACCTGGAAAGGTTATGGGCTACACCTTC. Translated: CTSSPPGKVMGYTF.

This clonotype was found many times. V is TRBV3-1 and J is TRBJ2-1; 7 bases fit TRBD2. This CDR3 contains 16 residues. Germline CDR1 reads LGHDT; CDR2 reads YNNKEL (reference sequence). Germline trimming cut 0 bases from V and 6 bases from J; bases unmatched to any gene: 8. Here the CDR3 DNA reads TGTGCCAGCAGCCAAGATTTTGCTAGCGGAGCCAATGAGCAGTTCTTC. Its protein product is CASSQDFASGANEQFF.

This clonotype was counted only a few times. The J gene is TRBJ2-5, the V gene TRBV7-2, with 9 bases aligning to TRBD1. Germline V gene sequence: CDR1 SGHTA, CDR2 FQGNSA. Trimming cost V 4 bases and J 4 bases; bases outside gene matches: 7. The CDR3 has 15 residues. Here the CDR3 reads CASSWGQGGGETQYF. In DNA, the CDR3 is TGTGCCAGCAGCTGGGGACAGGGAGGGGGAGAGACCCAGTACTTC. Looking up the rest from reference TRBV7-2 and TRBJ2-5 gives the full variable domain: GAGVSQSPSNKVTEKGKDVELRCDPISGHTALYWYRQSLGQGLEFLIYFQGNSAPDKSGLPSDRFSAERTGGSVSTLTIQRTQQEDSAVYLCASSWGQGGGETQYFGPGTRLLVL.

The V gene is TRBV28, the J gene TRBJ1-2; 7 bases align to TRBD1. Germline CDR1 reads MDHEN; CDR2 reads SYDVKM. After removal of 6 bases from V and 4 bases from J, the junction contained 8 bases not matched to a gene. The CDR3 is 14 residues long. The CDR3 DNA sequence: TGTGCCAGCAGCTATACAGGGGCTGCCTATGGCTACACCTTC. Its translation is CASSYTGAAYGYTF.